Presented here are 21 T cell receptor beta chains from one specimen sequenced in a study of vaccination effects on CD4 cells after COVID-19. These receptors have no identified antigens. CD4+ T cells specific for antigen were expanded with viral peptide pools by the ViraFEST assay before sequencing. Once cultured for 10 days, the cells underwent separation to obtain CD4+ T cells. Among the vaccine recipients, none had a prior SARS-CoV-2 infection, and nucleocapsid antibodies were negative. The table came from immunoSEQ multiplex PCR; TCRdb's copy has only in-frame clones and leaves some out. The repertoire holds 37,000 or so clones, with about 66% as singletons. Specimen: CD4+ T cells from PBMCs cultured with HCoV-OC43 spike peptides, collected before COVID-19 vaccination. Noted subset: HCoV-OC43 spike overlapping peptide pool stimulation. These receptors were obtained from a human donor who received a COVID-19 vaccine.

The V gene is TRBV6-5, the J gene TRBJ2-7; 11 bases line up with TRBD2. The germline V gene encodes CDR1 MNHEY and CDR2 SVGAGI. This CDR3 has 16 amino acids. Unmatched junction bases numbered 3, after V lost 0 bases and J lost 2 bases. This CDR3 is CASSYSLAGGTYEQYF. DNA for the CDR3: TGTGCCAGCAGTTACTCTCTAGCGGGAGGTACCTACGAGCAGTACTTC.

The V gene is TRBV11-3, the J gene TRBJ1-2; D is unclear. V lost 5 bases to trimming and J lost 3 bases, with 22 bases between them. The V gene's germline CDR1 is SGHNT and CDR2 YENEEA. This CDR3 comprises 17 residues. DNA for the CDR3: TGTGCCAGCAGCCTTCGGGTGTTATACAGACTACACTATGGCTACACCTTC. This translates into CASSLRVLYRLHYGYTF.

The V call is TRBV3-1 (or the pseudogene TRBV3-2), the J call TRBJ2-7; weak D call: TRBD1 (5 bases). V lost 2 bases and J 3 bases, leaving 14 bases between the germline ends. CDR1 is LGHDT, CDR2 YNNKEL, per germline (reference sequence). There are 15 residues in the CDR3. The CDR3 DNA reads TGTGCCAGCAGCCAAACGGCAGGGCGAATCTACGAGCAGTACTTC. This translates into CASSQTAGRIYEQYF.

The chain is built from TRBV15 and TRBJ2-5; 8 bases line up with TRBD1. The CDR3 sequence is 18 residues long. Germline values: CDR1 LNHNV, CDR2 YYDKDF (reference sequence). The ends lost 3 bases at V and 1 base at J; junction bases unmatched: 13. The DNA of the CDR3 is TGTGCCACCAGCAGGCAATACTTAGGGGGACAGGCCCAAGAGACCCAGTACTTC. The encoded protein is CATSRQYLGGQAQETQYF.

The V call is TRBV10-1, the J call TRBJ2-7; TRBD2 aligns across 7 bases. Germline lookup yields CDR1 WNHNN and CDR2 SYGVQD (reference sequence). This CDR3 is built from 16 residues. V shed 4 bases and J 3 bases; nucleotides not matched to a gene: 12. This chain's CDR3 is CASSVWPRGEGYEQYF. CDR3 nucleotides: TGCGCCAGCAGTGTTTGGCCACGCGGGGAGGGCTACGAGCAGTACTTC.

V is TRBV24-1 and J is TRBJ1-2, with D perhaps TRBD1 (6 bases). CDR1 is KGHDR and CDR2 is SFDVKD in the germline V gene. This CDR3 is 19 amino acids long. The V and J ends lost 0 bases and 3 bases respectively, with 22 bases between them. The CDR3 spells CATSDLVGGLTGPYYGYTF. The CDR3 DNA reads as TGTGCCACCAGTGATTTGGTAGGCGGATTGACAGGTCCATACTATGGCTACACCTTC.

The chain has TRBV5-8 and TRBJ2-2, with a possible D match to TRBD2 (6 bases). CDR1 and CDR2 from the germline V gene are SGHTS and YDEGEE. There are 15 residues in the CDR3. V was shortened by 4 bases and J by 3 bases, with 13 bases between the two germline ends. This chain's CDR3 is CASSRDGGYTGELFF. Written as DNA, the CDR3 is TGTGCCAGCAGCCGTGACGGGGGTTACACCGGGGAGCTGTTTTTT.

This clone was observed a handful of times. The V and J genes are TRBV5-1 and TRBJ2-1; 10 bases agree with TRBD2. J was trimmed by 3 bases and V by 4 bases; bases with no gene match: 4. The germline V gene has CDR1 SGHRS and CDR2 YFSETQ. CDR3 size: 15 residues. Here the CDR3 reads CASSPSGSDYNEQFF. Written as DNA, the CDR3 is TGCGCCAGCAGCCCTAGCGGGAGCGACTACAATGAGCAGTTCTTC.

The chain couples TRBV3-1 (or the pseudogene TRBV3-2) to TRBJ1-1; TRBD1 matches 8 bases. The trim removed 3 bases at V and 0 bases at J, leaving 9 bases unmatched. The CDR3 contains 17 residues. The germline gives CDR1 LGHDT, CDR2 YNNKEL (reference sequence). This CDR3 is CASSHDRGRGMNTEAFF. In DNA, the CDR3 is TGTGCCAGCAGCCATGACAGGGGTAGGGGAATGAACACTGAAGCTTTCTTT.

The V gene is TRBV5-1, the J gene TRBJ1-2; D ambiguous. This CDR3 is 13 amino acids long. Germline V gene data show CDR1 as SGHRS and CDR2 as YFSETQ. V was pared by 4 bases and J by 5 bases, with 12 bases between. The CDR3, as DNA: TGCGCCAGCAGCCCTGACACTCTTTATGGCTACACCTTC. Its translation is CASSPDTLYGYTF. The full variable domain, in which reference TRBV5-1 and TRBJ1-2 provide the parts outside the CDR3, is KAGVTQTPRYLIKTRGQQVTLSCSPISGHRSVSWYQQTPGQGLQFLFEYFSETQRNKGNFPGRFSGRQFSNSRSEMNVSTLELGDSALYLCASSPDTLYGYTFGSGTRLTVV.

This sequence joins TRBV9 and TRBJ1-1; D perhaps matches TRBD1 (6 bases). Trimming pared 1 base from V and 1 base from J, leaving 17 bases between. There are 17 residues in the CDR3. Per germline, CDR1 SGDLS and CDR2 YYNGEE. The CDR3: CASSVSLGGAGNTEAFF. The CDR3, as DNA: TGTGCCAGCAGCGTAAGCCTGGGGGGCGCCGGGAACACTGAAGCTTTCTTT.

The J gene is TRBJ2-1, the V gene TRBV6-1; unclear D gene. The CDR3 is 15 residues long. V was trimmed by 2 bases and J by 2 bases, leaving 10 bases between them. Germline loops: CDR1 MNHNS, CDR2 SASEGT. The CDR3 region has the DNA TGTGCCAGCAGTGAAAGGACGGTAACCTACAATGAGCAGTTCTTC. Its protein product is CASSERTVTYNEQFF.

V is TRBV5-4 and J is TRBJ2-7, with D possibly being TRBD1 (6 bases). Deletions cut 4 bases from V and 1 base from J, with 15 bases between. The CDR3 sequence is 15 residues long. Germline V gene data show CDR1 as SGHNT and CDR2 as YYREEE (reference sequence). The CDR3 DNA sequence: TGTGCCAGCAGCCTGGCACAGGGTAGTTCCTACGAGCAGTACTTC. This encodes CASSLAQGSSYEQYF.

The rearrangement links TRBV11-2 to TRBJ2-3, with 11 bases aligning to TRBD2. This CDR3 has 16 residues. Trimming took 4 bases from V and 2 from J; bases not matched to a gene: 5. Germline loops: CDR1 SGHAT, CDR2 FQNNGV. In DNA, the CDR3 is TGTGCCAGCAGCTCAAGACTAGCGGGGTTCACAGATACGCAGTATTTT. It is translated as CASSSRLAGFTDTQYF.

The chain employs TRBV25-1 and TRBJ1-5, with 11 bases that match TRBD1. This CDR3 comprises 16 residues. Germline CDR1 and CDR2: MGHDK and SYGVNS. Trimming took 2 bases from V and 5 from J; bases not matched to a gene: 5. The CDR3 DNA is TGTGCCAGCAGTGAAGTGGGACAGGGGGTTCATCAGCCCCAGCATTTT. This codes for CASSEVGQGVHQPQHF.

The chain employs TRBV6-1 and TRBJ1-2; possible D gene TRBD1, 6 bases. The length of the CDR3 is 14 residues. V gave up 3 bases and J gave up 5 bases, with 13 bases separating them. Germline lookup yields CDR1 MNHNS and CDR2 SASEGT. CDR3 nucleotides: TGTGCCAGCAGTGATGAGGGGGATTCATATGGCTACACCTTC. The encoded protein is CASSDEGDSYGYTF.

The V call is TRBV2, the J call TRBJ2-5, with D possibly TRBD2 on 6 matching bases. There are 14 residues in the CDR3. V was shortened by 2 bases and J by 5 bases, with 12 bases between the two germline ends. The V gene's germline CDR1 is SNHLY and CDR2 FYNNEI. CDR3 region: CASSESPGGETQYF. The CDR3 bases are TGTGCCAGCAGTGAAAGCCCTGGGGGGGAGACCCAGTACTTC.

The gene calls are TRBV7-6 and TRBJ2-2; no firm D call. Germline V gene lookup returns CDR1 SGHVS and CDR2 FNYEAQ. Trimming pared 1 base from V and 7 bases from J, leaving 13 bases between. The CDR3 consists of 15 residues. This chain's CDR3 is CASSLGPTVSGELFF. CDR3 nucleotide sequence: TGTGCCAGCAGCTTAGGCCCCACAGTTAGCGGGGAGCTGTTTTTT. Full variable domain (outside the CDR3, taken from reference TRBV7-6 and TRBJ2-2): GAGVSQSPRYKVTKRGQDVALRCDPISGHVSLYWYRQALGQGPEFLTYFNYEAQQDKSGLPNDRFSAERPEGSISTLTIQRTEQRDSAMYRCASSLGPTVSGELFFGEGSRLTVL.

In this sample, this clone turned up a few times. The chain's CDR3 is CASSVGEGTDTQYF. DNA for the CDR3: TGTGCCAGCAGCGTCGGGGAGGGCACAGATACGCAGTATTTT. V gene TRBV7-9 combines with J gene TRBJ2-3; D may be TRBD2 (6 bases). CDR3 length: 14 residues. From germline, CDR1 is SEHNR and CDR2 FQNEAQ (reference sequence). V lost 5 bases, J lost 1 base, and 10 bases lay in between.

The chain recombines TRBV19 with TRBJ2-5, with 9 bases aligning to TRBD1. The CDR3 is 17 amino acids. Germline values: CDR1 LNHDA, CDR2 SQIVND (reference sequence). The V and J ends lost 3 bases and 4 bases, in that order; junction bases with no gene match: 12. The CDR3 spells CASSIAMGQGWRETQYF. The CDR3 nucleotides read TGTGCCAGTAGTATCGCTATGGGACAGGGTTGGAGAGAGACCCAGTACTTC.

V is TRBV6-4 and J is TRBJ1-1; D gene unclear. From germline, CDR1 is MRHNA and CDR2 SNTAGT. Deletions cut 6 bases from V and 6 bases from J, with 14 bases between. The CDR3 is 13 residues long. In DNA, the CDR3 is TGTGCCAGCAGCGCCGGGCAGCGGGCTGAAGCTTTCTTT. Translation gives CASSAGQRAEAFF.